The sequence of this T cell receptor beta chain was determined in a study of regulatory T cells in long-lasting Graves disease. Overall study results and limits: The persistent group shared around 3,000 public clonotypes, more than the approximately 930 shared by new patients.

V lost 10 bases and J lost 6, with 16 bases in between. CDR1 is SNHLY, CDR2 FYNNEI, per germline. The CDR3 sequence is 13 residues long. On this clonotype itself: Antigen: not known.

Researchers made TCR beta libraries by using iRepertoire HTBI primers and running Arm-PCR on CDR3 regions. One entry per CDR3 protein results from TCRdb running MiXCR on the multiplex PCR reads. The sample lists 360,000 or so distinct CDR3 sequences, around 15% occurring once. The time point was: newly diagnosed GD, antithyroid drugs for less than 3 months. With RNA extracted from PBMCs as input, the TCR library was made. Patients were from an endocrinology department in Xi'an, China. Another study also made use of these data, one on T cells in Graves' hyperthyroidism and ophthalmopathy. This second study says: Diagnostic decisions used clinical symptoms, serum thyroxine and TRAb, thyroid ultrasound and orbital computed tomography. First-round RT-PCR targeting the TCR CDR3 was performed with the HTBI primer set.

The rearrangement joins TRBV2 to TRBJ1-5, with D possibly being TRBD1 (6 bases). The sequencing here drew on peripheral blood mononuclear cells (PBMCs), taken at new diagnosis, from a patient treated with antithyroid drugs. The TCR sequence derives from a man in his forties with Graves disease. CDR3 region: CATRGGGRQPQHF. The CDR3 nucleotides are TGTGCCACACGGGGGGGGGGGCGTCAGCCCCAGCATTTT.